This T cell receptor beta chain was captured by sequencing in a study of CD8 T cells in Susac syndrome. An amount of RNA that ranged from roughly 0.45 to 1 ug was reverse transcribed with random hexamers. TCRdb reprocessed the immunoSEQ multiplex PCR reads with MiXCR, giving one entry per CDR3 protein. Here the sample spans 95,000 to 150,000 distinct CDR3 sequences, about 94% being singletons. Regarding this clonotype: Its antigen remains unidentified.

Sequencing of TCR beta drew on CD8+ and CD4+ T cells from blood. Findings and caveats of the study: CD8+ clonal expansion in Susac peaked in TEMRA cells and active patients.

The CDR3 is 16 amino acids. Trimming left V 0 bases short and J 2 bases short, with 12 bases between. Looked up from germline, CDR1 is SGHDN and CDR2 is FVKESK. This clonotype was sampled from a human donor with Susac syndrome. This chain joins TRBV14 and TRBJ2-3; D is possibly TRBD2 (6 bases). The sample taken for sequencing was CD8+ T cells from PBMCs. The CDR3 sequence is CASSQEVRGYTDTQYF. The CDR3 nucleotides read TGTGCCAGCAGCCAAGAAGTTCGGGGGTACACAGATACGCAGTATTTT.